This TCR beta chain comes out of a study of CXCR3-negative and CXCR3-positive naive CD8 T cells. Study in general: The total count of TRB reads reached approximately 150 million, and each library contributed about 1.5 +/- 0.3 million.

Points from the study as a whole: Between one naive subset and the other, surface CD5 was comparable, and TCR strength was inferred from TRB CDR3 properties. Hydrophobicity of TRB CDR3s was greater in CXCR3-positive naive cells than in CXCR3-negative naive cells. Memory CD8+ cells had much lower diversity, and both naive subsets had comparably high diversity.

To note about this clonotype: No antigen is known for it.

The CDR3 runs to 18 residues. The germline gives CDR1 LGHNA, CDR2 YSLEER. Researchers prepared the TRB cDNA libraries using 5' RACE with UMI labels. TCRdb reanalyzed the 5' RACE reads and collapses them to one entry per CDR3 protein, without DNA. The sample shows around 160,000 distinct CDR3 sequences, and about 0.28% sits with its ten largest clones. The sample comprised naive CXCR3+ CD8+ T cells from blood. The sample's subset: CD45RO-CCR7+CD27+CD95- naive CD8+ T cells expressing CXCR3 (TNR3+). The TCR was taken from a human donor in good health. Some clones in this sample may be carry-over from other donors' samples. This chain connects TRBV4-3 to TRBJ2-7; the TCRdb D gene call, TRBD2, has no DNA to confirm it. The CDR3 region is CASSQEGTSGLPTYEQYF.